These 24 T cell receptor beta chains were all obtained from the same sample, sequenced in a study of T cell changes during pregnancy in multiple sclerosis. The repertoire was sequenced with immunoSEQ multiplex PCR; TCRdb's copy has only in-frame clones and lacks some. The sample yields 85,000 to 100,000 clones, about 91% seen once. Sample: peripheral blood, taken before pregnancy. The receptors here all came from a female donor with multiple sclerosis, enrolled in a pregnancy study.

The V and J genes are TRBV15 and TRBJ2-1; 8 bases are shared with TRBD1. J gave up 9 bases and V 4 bases, and 8 bases lay outside the gene matches. This CDR3 has 14 amino acids. Germline CDR1 reads LNHNV; CDR2 reads YYDKDF (reference sequence). The CDR3 nucleotides read TGTGCCACCAGCACCCGACAGGGGATAAGTGAGCAGTTCTTC. Protein product: CATSTRQGISEQFF.

The chain carries TRBV7-9 and TRBJ1-2; D is unclear. The ends were cut back, 3 bases at V and 1 base at J, with 12 bases in the middle. The CDR3 extends over 15 amino acids. Looked up from germline, CDR1 is SEHNR and CDR2 is FQNEAQ (reference sequence). The CDR3: CASSFTVEVNYGYTF. The CDR3 nucleotides read TGTGCCAGCAGCTTTACGGTAGAAGTTAACTATGGCTACACCTTC.

This chain connects TRBV28 to TRBJ2-1; TRBD2 might be the D (5 bases). The CDR3 sequence is 14 residues long. V shed 5 bases and J shed 7 bases, with 15 bases lying between them. Germline assignment: CDR1 MDHEN and CDR2 SYDVKM. The CDR3 here is CASSPPVSVNEQFF. The CDR3 region has the DNA TGTGCCAGCAGTCCCCCAGTTAGCGTAAATGAGCAGTTCTTC.

The chain combines TRBV28 with TRBJ1-4; D might be TRBD1 (5 bases). The CDR3 runs to 15 residues. The ends were cut back, 5 bases at V and 3 bases at J, with 13 bases in the middle. The V gene's germline CDR1 is MDHEN and CDR2 SYDVKM. The CDR3 DNA is TGTGCCAGCAGTGCCTTGGGGCGGTCTAATGAAAAACTGTTTTTT. This gives the protein CASSALGRSNEKLFF.

V gene TRBV13 combines with J gene TRBJ2-3; 7 positions match TRBD1. Losses at the gene ends were 3 bases for V and 4 bases for J; bases not matched to a gene: 10. Germline CDR1 is PRHDT and CDR2 is FYEKMQ (reference sequence). The CDR3 totals 16 residues. The CDR3 protein is CASSFFDRAIPDTQYF. CDR3 in DNA: TGTGCCAGCAGCTTCTTCGACAGGGCCATCCCAGATACGCAGTATTTT. Based on the CDR3 plus reference TRBV13 and TRBJ2-3, the full variable domain is AAGVIQSPRHLIKEKRETATLKCYPIPRHDTVYWYQQGPGQDPQFLISFYEKMQSDKGSIPDRFSAQQFSDYHSELNMSSLELGDSALYFCASSFFDRAIPDTQYFGPGTRLTVL.

The chain has TRBV7-2 and TRBJ2-5; a weak D match, TRBD1 (6 bases). V lost 5 bases and J lost 6, with 16 bases in between. CDR3 length: 14 residues. Per the germline V gene, CDR1 is SGHTA and CDR2 is FQGNSA. The DNA of the CDR3 is TGTGCCAGCAGCCTCGGTATGGGGGCCCAGACCCAGTACTTC. Amino acids: CASSLGMGAQTQYF.

The chain recombines TRBV27 with TRBJ1-1; possibly TRBD1 for D (6 bases). Trimming removed 3 bases from V and 1 base from J, with 15 bases in between. The CDR3 covers 16 residues. The germline CDR1 and CDR2 sequences are MNHEY and SMNVEV (reference sequence). CDR3 DNA sequence: TGTGCCAGCAGTTTCACAGGGCTAGTAAAGAACACTGAAGCTTTCTTT. This translates into CASSFTGLVKNTEAFF.

The CDR3 spells CSVEWGQGRVNRYGYTF. CDR3 in DNA: TGCAGCGTTGAGTGGGGGCAGGGGCGAGTAAATAGGTATGGCTACACCTTC. The chain has TRBV29-1 and TRBJ1-2, with TRBD1 as a possible D gene (6 bases). The CDR3 has 17 residues. Germline V gene data show CDR1 as SQVTM and CDR2 as ANQGSEA. The V end was cut by 3 bases, the J end by 5 bases, with 25 bases between.

The rearrangement joins TRBV28 to TRBJ1-2; the D gene is possibly TRBD1 (5 bases). There are 10 residues in the CDR3. Trimming removed 10 bases at V and 6 bases at J, with 9 bases between. CDR1 is MDHEN, CDR2 SYDVKM, per germline. Written as DNA, the CDR3 is TGTGCCACGGCAGGGAATGGCTACACCTTC. Translated: CATAGNGYTF.

The chain has TRBV4-2 and TRBJ2-3, with 9 nucleotides matching TRBD2. CDR1 is LGHNA and CDR2 is YNFKEQ in the germline V gene. The CDR3 is 18 amino acids. V trimming: 4 bases; J trimming: 2 bases; junction bases outside the gene matches: 13. The CDR3 DNA sequence: TGTGCCAGCAGCCCAGAGGAGGTGCTAGCGGGGATCACAGATACGCAGTATTTT. As protein: CASSPEEVLAGITDTQYF.

This sequence joins TRBV6-6 and TRBJ2-3; 7 nucleotides match TRBD2. V lost 5 bases to trimming and J lost 0 bases; unmatched junction nucleotides: 5. The CDR3 spans 15 residues. CDR1 is MNHNY and CDR2 is SVGAGI in the germline V gene (reference sequence). The CDR3 is CASSIAGDSTDTQYF. CDR3 nucleotides: TGTGCCAGCAGTATCGCGGGGGACAGCACAGATACGCAGTATTTT.

The chain carries TRBV4-1 and TRBJ1-4; 7 bases fit TRBD1. The V gene end was trimmed by 2 bases and the J gene end by 7 bases; junction bases not matched to a gene: 7. The germline V gene encodes CDR1 MGHRA and CDR2 YSYEKL. This CDR3 region has 15 residues. CDR3 protein: CASSQLGQKSEKLFF. The CDR3 DNA reads TGCGCCAGCAGCCAACTGGGACAGAAAAGTGAAAAACTGTTTTTT.

The chain employs TRBV5-8 and TRBJ1-4; TRBD1 matches at 9 bases. Germline CDR1 is SGHTS and CDR2 is YDEGEE. The V segment lost 4 bases and the J segment 10 bases; nucleotides outside the gene matches: 11. This CDR3 is built from 15 residues. The CDR3 region is CASSPWGQGWGKLFF. The CDR3 coding sequence is TGTGCCAGCAGCCCCTGGGGACAGGGTTGGGGAAAACTGTTTTTT.

The V call is TRBV5-8, the J call TRBJ2-6; D is undetermined. Per the germline V gene, CDR1 is SGHTS and CDR2 is YDEGEE. This CDR3 spans 8 amino acids. The V end lost 4 bases, the J end lost 18 bases, and 5 bases lay between the germline ends. CDR3 residues: CASSPWTF. For the CDR3, the DNA is TGTGCCAGCAGCCCCTGGACTTTC.

The V call is TRBV10-3, the J call TRBJ1-4, with 8 bases fitting TRBD1. The CDR3 sequence is 14 residues long. V lost 4 bases, J lost 8 bases, and 6 bases stayed unmatched. Germline V CDR1 and CDR2: ENHRY, SYGVKD. The CDR3 loop reads CAISGGQGGEKLFF. The CDR3 bases are TGTGCCATCAGTGGAGGACAGGGTGGGGAAAAACTGTTTTTT.

This chain uses TRBV5-1 with TRBJ1-1, with a weak D call TRBD1 (5 bases). Germline CDR1 reads SGHRS; CDR2 reads YFSETQ. V was cut by 2 bases and J by 3 bases, with 14 bases left in between. The CDR3 extends over 15 amino acids. The DNA of the CDR3 is TGCGCCAGCAGCTTTGGTGGGGGGACTGACACTGAAGCTTTCTTT. Translation: CASSFGGGTDTEAFF. Supplemented by reference TRBV5-1 and TRBJ1-1, the full variable domain reads KAGVTQTPRYLIKTRGQQVTLSCSPISGHRSVSWYQQTPGQGLQFLFEYFSETQRNKGNFPGRFSGRQFSNSRSEMNVSTLELGDSALYLCASSFGGGTDTEAFFGQGTRLTVV.

The rearrangement joins TRBV2 to TRBJ1-4; 9 positions agree with TRBD1. Germline assignment: CDR1 SNHLY and CDR2 FYNNEI. The CDR3 contains 15 residues. Trimming removed 1 base from V and 9 bases from J; junction bases left unmatched: 6. CDR3 amino acids: CASSEDRGRSKKLFF. The CDR3 DNA sequence: TGTGCCAGCAGTGAAGACAGGGGGCGATCAAAAAAACTGTTTTTT.

The chain is built from TRBV4-2 and TRBJ2-1; D is ambiguous. CDR1 and CDR2 (germline): LGHNA, YNFKEQ. The V end lost 1 base, the J end lost 0 bases, and 10 bases lay between the germline ends. This CDR3 region has 16 residues. CDR3 residues: CASSQAHSSSYNEQFF. The CDR3 DNA is TGTGCCAGCAGCCAAGCCCACTCGAGCTCCTACAATGAGCAGTTCTTC.

This clone was seen a single time. The genes are TRBV7-3 and TRBJ2-1; 7 positions agree with TRBD2. The V gene end was trimmed by 2 bases and the J gene end by 3 bases; junction bases not matched to a gene: 7. The CDR3 sequence is 16 residues long. Germline V gene data show CDR1 as SGHTA and CDR2 as FQGTGA. The CDR3 protein is CASSLVGTMVYNEQFF. CDR3 coding DNA: TGTGCCAGCAGCTTAGTCGGGACTATGGTCTACAATGAGCAGTTCTTC.

J is TRBJ2-7 and V is TRBV28; 7 bases are shared with TRBD1. This CDR3 contains 14 residues. The trim removed 7 bases at V and 4 bases at J, leaving 10 bases unmatched. From germline, CDR1 is MDHEN and CDR2 SYDVKM. The DNA for the CDR3 is TGTGCCAGCACTAAAGGGACAGCCCTTTACGAGCAGTACTTC. Amino acids: CASTKGTALYEQYF.

This chain joins TRBV27 and TRBJ1-1; D ambiguous. This CDR3 has 14 amino acids. V lost 6 bases to trimming and J lost 0 bases, with 11 bases between them. Germline assignment: CDR1 MNHEY and CDR2 SMNVEV (reference sequence). The CDR3 region is CASRGGLMNTEAFF. The DNA of the CDR3 is TGTGCCAGCAGGGGAGGGCTGATGAACACTGAAGCTTTCTTT.

J is TRBJ2-7 and V is TRBV7-9, with 9 bases matching TRBD1. This CDR3 comprises 12 residues. J lost 4 bases, V lost 7 bases, and 2 bases had no gene match. Germline CDR1 SEHNR, CDR2 FQNEAQ (reference sequence). The CDR3 DNA sequence: TGTGCCAGCAAGGGGACAGGGTACGAGCAGTACTTC. It specifies CASKGTGYEQYF.

J is TRBJ1-3 and V is TRBV4-2; maybe TRBD1 (5 bases). Germline values: CDR1 LGHNA, CDR2 YNFKEQ. V was pared by 0 bases and J by 0 bases, with 9 bases between. The CDR3 extends over 16 amino acids. CDR3 sequence (DNA): TGTGCCAGCAGCCAAGATCGGGGACTCTCTGGAAACACCATATATTTT. Translating it yields CASSQDRGLSGNTIYF.

The DNA for the CDR3 is TGTGCCAGCAGCGTAGGGTCCGCGCTCCACACTGAAGCTTTCTTT. It specifies CASSVGSALHTEAFF. The rearrangement uses TRBV9 and TRBJ1-1; D is unresolved. The germline V gene encodes CDR1 SGDLS and CDR2 YYNGEE. The CDR3 is 15 amino acids. Deletions cut 0 bases from V and 3 bases from J, with 12 bases between.